This T cell receptor (beta chain) is drawn from a study of T cell changes during pregnancy in multiple sclerosis. CDR1 SGHRS and CDR2 YFSETQ come from the germline V gene. The CDR3 sequence is 16 residues long. V gave up 2 bases and J gave up 3 bases; unmatched junction bases: 7. Sequenced by immunoSEQ multiplex PCR; TCRdb stores in-frame clones only, minus some. This sample has some 79,000 clones, with about 90% found just once. The rearrangement links TRBV5-1 to TRBJ1-3, with TRBD1 matching 8 bases. The clonotype was recovered from a female donor with multiple sclerosis, enrolled in a pregnancy study. This sample comprised CD4+ T cells from peripheral blood mononuclear cells, obtained in the second trimester of pregnancy. In DNA form, the CDR3 reads TGCGCCAGCAGCTTAATGGCAGGGGGCTATGGAAACACCATATATTTT. Encoded protein: CASSLMAGGYGNTIYF.